This T cell receptor beta chain was found in a study of OX40 agonist ivuxolimab in advanced cancers. The overall study: Patients were dosed intravenously with ivuxolimab at 0.01 to 10 mg/kg every 2 weeks. Study-wide results and caveats: Expanded clones belonging to CD8+ T cells outnumbered, on average, those of CD4+. Researchers did not determine the expanded peripheral T cells' antigen specificity. Both CD4+ and CD8+ T cell populations in blood had undergone clonal expansion by week 6 at 0.1 to 3.0 mg/kg.

The ends were cut back, 8 bases at V and 3 bases at J, with 16 bases in the middle. The germline CDR1 and CDR2 sequences are SEHNR and FQNEAQ (reference sequence). The CDR3 has 14 amino acids. As for this clone: Its antigen is unidentified.

TCRdb keeps only in-frame clones here, not all; method: immunoSEQ multiplex PCR. The table records about 38,000 clones, about 82% of them present only once. The sequenced sample was CD4+ or CD8+ T cells sorted from blood, obtained in a trial of the OX40 agonist ivuxolimab. The TCR was taken from an adult with an advanced solid tumor such as melanoma, head and neck, liver or kidney cancer. This sequence joins TRBV7-9 and TRBJ1-1; no reliable D call. The CDR3 nucleotides read TGTGCCAGCGGTTCAATTGGGAGGGACACTGAAGCTTTCTTT. Its translation is CASGSIGRDTEAFF.